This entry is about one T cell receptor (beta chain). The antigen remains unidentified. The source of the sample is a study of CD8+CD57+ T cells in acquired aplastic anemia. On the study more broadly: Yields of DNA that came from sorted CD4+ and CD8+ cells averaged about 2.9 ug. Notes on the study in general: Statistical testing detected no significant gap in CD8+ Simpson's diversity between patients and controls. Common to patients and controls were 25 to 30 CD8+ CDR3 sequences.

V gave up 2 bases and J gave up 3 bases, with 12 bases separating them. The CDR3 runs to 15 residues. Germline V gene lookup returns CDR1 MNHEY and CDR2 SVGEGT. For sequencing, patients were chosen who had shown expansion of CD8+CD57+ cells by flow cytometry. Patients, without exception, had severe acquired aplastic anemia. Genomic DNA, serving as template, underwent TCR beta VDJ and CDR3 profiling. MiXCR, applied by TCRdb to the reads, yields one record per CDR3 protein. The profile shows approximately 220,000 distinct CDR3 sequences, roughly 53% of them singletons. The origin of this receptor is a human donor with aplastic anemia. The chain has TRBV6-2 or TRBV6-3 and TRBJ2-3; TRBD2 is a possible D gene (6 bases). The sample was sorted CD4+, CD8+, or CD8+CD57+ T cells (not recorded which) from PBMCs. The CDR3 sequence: CASSYPRLGTDTQYF. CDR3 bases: TGTGCCAGCAGTTACCCCCGACTAGGAACAGATACGCAGTATTTT.